This record concerns one T cell receptor beta chain sequence. Antigen specificity is unknown. This entry belongs to a study of T cells in Graves' hyperthyroidism and ophthalmopathy. The study included ophthalmopathy patients with Clinical Activity Score at least 3, NOSPECS grade at least 4 and duration under 3 months. Uncontrolled infections, other autoimmune diseases, pregnancy or lactation led to exclusion of patients. V was trimmed by 1 base and J by 2 bases, leaving 23 bases between them. The CDR3 is 19 residues long. From germline, CDR1 is MDHEN and CDR2 SYDVKM. TCR beta CDR3 sequences were amplified from RNA transcripts. RT-PCR in the first round (using the HTBI primer set) targeted the TCR CDR3. MiXCR was run by TCRdb on the multiplex PCR reads, yielding one entry per CDR3 protein. Of about 260,000 distinct CDR3 sequences in the sample, around 15% were seen once. Study-wide results and limits: From stable hyperthyroidism, ophthalmopathy was set apart by a 13 V-J model.

The sequence was obtained from a young woman with Graves' ophthalmopathy. J is TRBJ2-5 and V is TRBV28; tentative D call: TRBD2 (6 bases). The sample taken for sequencing was blood. The CDR3: CASSLLPTGGGNRQETQYF. For the CDR3, the DNA is TGTGCCAGCAGTTTATTGCCCACAGGTGGGGGGAATCGGCAAGAGACCCAGTACTTC.